The next 21 T cell receptor beta chains were all read from a single sample in a study of cytomegalovirus exposure and HLA in healthy donors. With 60 Vbeta and 13 Jbeta primers, the PCR was carried out. Method: immunoSEQ multiplex PCR; TCRdb's copy keeps in-frame clones and lacks some. This table has more than 60,000 clones, 65% to 80% appearing once. Material: PBMCs. The receptors here all came from a woman aged 30 to 39 in good health and CMV-seronegative.

The chain is built from TRBV9 and TRBJ2-5; maybe TRBD2 (5 bases). The CDR3 is 15 amino acids. CDR1 SGDLS and CDR2 YYNGEE come from the germline V gene. V was clipped by 2 bases and J by 7 bases, with 18 bases between them. The CDR3 DNA reads TGTGCCAGCAGCGTCCCGGACTTCTCTGGGTGGACCCAGTACTTC. Translating it yields CASSVPDFSGWTQYF.

The chain employs TRBV4-3 and TRBJ2-7, with TRBD1 matching 8 bases. The trim removed 2 bases at V and 6 bases at J, leaving 9 bases unmatched. The length of the CDR3 is 15 residues. CDR1 is LGHNA, CDR2 YSLEER, per germline. CDR3 DNA: TGCGCCAGCAGCCAATCCGCAGCTGACAGGGGCGAGCAGTACTTC. It is translated as CASSQSAADRGEQYF.

This clone was recorded a few times. The chain carries TRBV5-1 and TRBJ2-3; 8 bases line up with TRBD2. Germline V gene lookup returns CDR1 SGHRS and CDR2 YFSETQ. V shed 4 bases, J shed 3 bases, and the junction held 10 bases outside the gene matches. The CDR3 covers 16 residues. CDR3 sequence (DNA): TGCGCCAGCAGCCGTGGAGGTTCTAGCGGGACAGATACGCAGTATTTT. Translating it yields CASSRGGSSGTDTQYF.

V gene TRBV30 combines with J gene TRBJ1-1; TRBD1 matches 7 bases. CDR1 GTSNPN and CDR2 SVGIG come from the germline V gene (reference sequence). The CDR3 is 10 amino acids. The CDR3 region is CALGQAEAFF. DNA of the CDR3: TGTGCACTTGGACAGGCTGAAGCTTTCTTT.

The V call is TRBV6-6, the J call TRBJ2-5, with 9 bases identical to TRBD1. The CDR3 is 13 amino acids. The ends lost 5 bases at V and 4 bases at J; junction bases unmatched: 2. Germline CDR1 and CDR2: MNHNY and SVGAGI (reference sequence). In nucleotides, the CDR3 is TGTGCCAGCAGTCGGGACAGGGTAGAGACCCAGTACTTC. This encodes CASSRDRVETQYF.

The genes are TRBV9 and TRBJ2-2; a possible D gene is TRBD1 (6 bases). Germline loops: CDR1 SGDLS, CDR2 YYNGEE. This CDR3 is 14 amino acids long. V lost 4 bases and J lost 3, with 10 bases in between. CDR3 sequence (DNA): TGTGCCAGCAGCCAACAGGGTTACACCGGGGAGCTGTTTTTT. Translating gives CASSQQGYTGELFF.

The chain is built from TRBV7-2 and TRBJ2-1, with D possibly TRBD2 on 6 matching bases. The CDR3 is made up of 17 amino acids. Germline CDR1 is SGHTA and CDR2 is FQGNSA. Trimming removed 4 bases at V and 6 bases at J, with 22 bases between. For the CDR3, the DNA is TGTGCCAGCAGCTCTTTTTCCGGGACTCACCCGGGCAATGAGCAGTTCTTC. This translates into CASSSFSGTHPGNEQFF.

The rearrangement joins TRBV11-2 to TRBJ1-4; 11 nucleotides align to TRBD1. The CDR3 is 15 residues long. V dropped 1 base and J dropped 7; count of bases not matched to a gene: 2. Per the germline V gene, CDR1 is SGHAT and CDR2 is FQNNGV. This chain's CDR3 is CASSLVGTGGEKLFF. The CDR3 nucleotides read TGTGCCAGCAGCTTAGTGGGGACAGGGGGTGAAAAACTGTTTTTT. Based on the CDR3 plus reference TRBV11-2 and TRBJ1-4, the full variable domain is EAGVAQSPRYKIIEKRQSVAFWCNPISGHATLYWYQQILGQGPKLLIQFQNNGVVDDSQLPKDRFSAERLKGVDSTLKIQPAKLEDSAVYLCASSLVGTGGEKLFFGSGTQLSVL.

Only a few counts were recorded for this clone. The chain is built from TRBV5-8 and TRBJ1-5, with 7 positions matching TRBD1. V was clipped by 4 bases and J by 10 bases; unmatched bases: 5. The germline CDR1 and CDR2 sequences are SGHTS and YDEGEE. The CDR3 totals 12 residues. CDR3 bases: TGTGCCAGCAGCCTGAACAGGGGCCCCCAGCATTTT. It is translated as CASSLNRGPQHF. Variable domain in full (rest from reference TRBV5-8 and TRBJ1-5): EAGVTQSPTHLIKTRGQQATLRCSPISGHTSVYWYQQALGLGLQFLLWYDEGEERNRGNFPPRFSGRQFPNYSSELNVNALELEDSALYLCASSLNRGPQHFGDGTRLSIL.

This chain connects TRBV11-2 to TRBJ2-5; the match to TRBD2 covers 9 bases. Germline loops: CDR1 SGHAT, CDR2 FQNNGV. The length of the CDR3 is 16 residues. With V trimmed by 2 bases and J by 1 base, 5 bases remained unmatched. The DNA of the CDR3 is TGTGCCAGCAGCTTATTGGTAGCGGGAGCCCAAGAGACCCAGTACTTC. Translation gives CASSLLVAGAQETQYF.

V gene TRBV5-8 combines with J gene TRBJ2-5, with 11 bases matching TRBD2. V was pared by 2 bases and J by 2 bases, with 2 bases of the junction left unmatched. Germline CDR1 reads SGHTS; CDR2 reads YDEGEE. CDR3 length: 15 residues. The CDR3 DNA sequence: TGTGCCAGCAGCTTAGGGACTAGCGGACAAGAGACCCAGTACTTC. Its protein is CASSLGTSGQETQYF.

This sequence joins TRBV7-2 and TRBJ2-3, with 9 positions matching TRBD2. Germline V gene lookup returns CDR1 SGHTA and CDR2 FQGNSA. The J segment lost 4 bases and the V segment lost 5 bases, leaving 4 bases of the junction unmatched. The CDR3 runs 14 residues. CDR3 sequence: CASSRWTSADTQYF. The DNA for the CDR3 is TGTGCCAGCAGCCGGTGGACTAGCGCAGATACGCAGTATTTT.

V usage is TRBV19 and J usage is TRBJ1-1, with D unresolved. The CDR3 loop spans 15 amino acids. Trimming took 3 bases from V and 0 from J, leaving 11 bases between them. The germline gives CDR1 LNHDA, CDR2 SQIVND (reference sequence). CDR3 in DNA: TGTGCCAGTAGTATTAGTTTGGTGATGAACACTGAAGCTTTCTTT. Residues: CASSISLVMNTEAFF. Full variable domain (outside the CDR3, taken from reference TRBV19 and TRBJ1-1): DGGITQSPKYLFRKEGQNVTLSCEQNLNHDAMYWYRQDPGQGLRLIYYSQIVNDFQKGDIAEGYSVSREKKESFPLTVTSAQKNPTAFYLCASSISLVMNTEAFFGQGTRLTVV.

The V gene is TRBV19, the J gene TRBJ1-1, with TRBD1 identical over 9 bases. In germline, CDR1 is LNHDA, CDR2 SQIVND (reference sequence). After removal of 1 base from V and 0 bases from J, the junction contained 12 bases not matched to a gene. This CDR3 region has 19 residues. CDR3 DNA sequence: TGTGCCAGTAGTATAGCCTCGGGACAGGGTGGTGGAATGAACACTGAAGCTTTCTTT. This gives the protein CASSIASGQGGGMNTEAFF.

Comment on this clone: In the same sample, other DNA sequences code for this CDR3. CDR3 nucleotide sequence: TGTGCCAGCTCACTGGAGACTAGCAGTTACGAGCAGTACTTC. Encoded protein: CASSLETSSYEQYF. The chain combines TRBV18 with TRBJ2-7; 7 positions agree with TRBD2. The CDR3 has 14 amino acids. J lost 4 bases, V lost 4 bases, and 7 bases had no gene match. CDR1 KGHSH and CDR2 LQKENI come from the germline V gene.

This clone was found once. The chain employs TRBV2 and TRBJ1-3; the D is unclear. The CDR3 runs to 11 residues. Trimming cost V 8 bases and J 4 bases, with 6 bases left between them. Germline loops: CDR1 SNHLY, CDR2 FYNNEI. The CDR3 region has the DNA TGTGCCAGCCGAGGGGGAAACACCATATATTTT. It encodes CASRGGNTIYF.

The V and J genes are TRBV5-5 and TRBJ1-1, with D possibly matching TRBD1 (5 bases). Germline CDR1 SGHKS, CDR2 YYEKEE (reference sequence). This CDR3 comprises 14 residues. The V end was cut by 2 bases, the J end by 0 bases, with 8 bases between. CDR3 sequence: CASSLGHLNTEAFF. The CDR3 DNA is TGTGCCAGCAGCTTAGGACACTTGAACACTGAAGCTTTCTTT.

The V gene is TRBV6-6, the J gene TRBJ1-1; TRBD1 matches at 7 bases. The CDR3 length is 14 residues. The V gene end was trimmed by 7 bases and the J gene end by 2 bases; junction bases not matched to a gene: 7. Germline V gene lookup returns CDR1 MNHNY and CDR2 SVGAGI (reference sequence). The CDR3 protein is CASIERQGNTEAFF. The CDR3 bases are TGTGCCAGCATTGAAAGACAGGGAAACACTGAAGCTTTCTTT.

V and J are TRBV18 and TRBJ1-4; 12 positions match TRBD1. This CDR3 has 14 residues. Germline CDR1 is KGHSH and CDR2 is LQKENI. J was trimmed by 8 bases and V by 3 bases; bases with no gene match: 1. CDR3 sequence reads: CASSPGQGAEKLFF. In DNA, the CDR3 is TGTGCCAGCTCACCGGGACAGGGGGCGGAAAAACTGTTTTTT.

The chain couples TRBV7-2 to TRBJ2-1, with a possible D match to TRBD1 (6 bases). In germline, CDR1 is SGHTA, CDR2 FQGNSA. V was shortened by 7 bases and J by 4 bases, with 11 bases between the two germline ends. The CDR3 loop spans 13 amino acids. The CDR3 loop reads CASTPGQYNEQFF. The CDR3 DNA sequence: TGTGCCAGCACCCCAGGACAGTACAATGAGCAGTTCTTC.

This clone was detected a few times. CDR3: CASGQQGNGAYGYTF. The CDR3 nucleotides are TGTGCCAGCGGACAACAGGGGAATGGGGCCTATGGCTACACCTTC. The V and J genes are TRBV6-1 and TRBJ1-2; 7 nucleotides match TRBD1. The CDR3 extends over 15 amino acids. With V trimmed by 8 bases and J by 4 bases, 13 bases remained unmatched. Germline V gives CDR1 MNHNS, CDR2 SASEGT.